This T cell receptor (beta chain) came from a study of shared clonotypes between healthy human individuals. V lost 1 base, J lost 2 bases, and 6 bases stayed unmatched. The CDR3 runs to 16 residues. The germline CDR1 and CDR2 sequences are SEHNR and FQNEAQ (reference sequence). The donor cohort consisted entirely of Caucasian adults residing in Nashville, Tennessee. CD45RA-negative memory and CD45RA+ naive subsets were split from the CD4+ cells. Clones were read by immunoSEQ multiplex PCR, and TCRdb kept only the in-frame ones, dropping some. The sample records hundreds of thousands of clones, around three quarters being singletons.

The sample was memory CD4+ T cells sorted from blood. Subset given: CD45RA-negative fraction. This rearrangement joins TRBV7-9 to TRBJ2-3, with 7 bases identical to TRBD2. This receptor was obtained from a young woman in good health. CDR3 sequence reads: CASSLVGLAATDTQYF. The CDR3 nucleotides read TGTGCCAGCAGCTTAGTGGGGCTAGCGGCCACAGATACGCAGTATTTT.